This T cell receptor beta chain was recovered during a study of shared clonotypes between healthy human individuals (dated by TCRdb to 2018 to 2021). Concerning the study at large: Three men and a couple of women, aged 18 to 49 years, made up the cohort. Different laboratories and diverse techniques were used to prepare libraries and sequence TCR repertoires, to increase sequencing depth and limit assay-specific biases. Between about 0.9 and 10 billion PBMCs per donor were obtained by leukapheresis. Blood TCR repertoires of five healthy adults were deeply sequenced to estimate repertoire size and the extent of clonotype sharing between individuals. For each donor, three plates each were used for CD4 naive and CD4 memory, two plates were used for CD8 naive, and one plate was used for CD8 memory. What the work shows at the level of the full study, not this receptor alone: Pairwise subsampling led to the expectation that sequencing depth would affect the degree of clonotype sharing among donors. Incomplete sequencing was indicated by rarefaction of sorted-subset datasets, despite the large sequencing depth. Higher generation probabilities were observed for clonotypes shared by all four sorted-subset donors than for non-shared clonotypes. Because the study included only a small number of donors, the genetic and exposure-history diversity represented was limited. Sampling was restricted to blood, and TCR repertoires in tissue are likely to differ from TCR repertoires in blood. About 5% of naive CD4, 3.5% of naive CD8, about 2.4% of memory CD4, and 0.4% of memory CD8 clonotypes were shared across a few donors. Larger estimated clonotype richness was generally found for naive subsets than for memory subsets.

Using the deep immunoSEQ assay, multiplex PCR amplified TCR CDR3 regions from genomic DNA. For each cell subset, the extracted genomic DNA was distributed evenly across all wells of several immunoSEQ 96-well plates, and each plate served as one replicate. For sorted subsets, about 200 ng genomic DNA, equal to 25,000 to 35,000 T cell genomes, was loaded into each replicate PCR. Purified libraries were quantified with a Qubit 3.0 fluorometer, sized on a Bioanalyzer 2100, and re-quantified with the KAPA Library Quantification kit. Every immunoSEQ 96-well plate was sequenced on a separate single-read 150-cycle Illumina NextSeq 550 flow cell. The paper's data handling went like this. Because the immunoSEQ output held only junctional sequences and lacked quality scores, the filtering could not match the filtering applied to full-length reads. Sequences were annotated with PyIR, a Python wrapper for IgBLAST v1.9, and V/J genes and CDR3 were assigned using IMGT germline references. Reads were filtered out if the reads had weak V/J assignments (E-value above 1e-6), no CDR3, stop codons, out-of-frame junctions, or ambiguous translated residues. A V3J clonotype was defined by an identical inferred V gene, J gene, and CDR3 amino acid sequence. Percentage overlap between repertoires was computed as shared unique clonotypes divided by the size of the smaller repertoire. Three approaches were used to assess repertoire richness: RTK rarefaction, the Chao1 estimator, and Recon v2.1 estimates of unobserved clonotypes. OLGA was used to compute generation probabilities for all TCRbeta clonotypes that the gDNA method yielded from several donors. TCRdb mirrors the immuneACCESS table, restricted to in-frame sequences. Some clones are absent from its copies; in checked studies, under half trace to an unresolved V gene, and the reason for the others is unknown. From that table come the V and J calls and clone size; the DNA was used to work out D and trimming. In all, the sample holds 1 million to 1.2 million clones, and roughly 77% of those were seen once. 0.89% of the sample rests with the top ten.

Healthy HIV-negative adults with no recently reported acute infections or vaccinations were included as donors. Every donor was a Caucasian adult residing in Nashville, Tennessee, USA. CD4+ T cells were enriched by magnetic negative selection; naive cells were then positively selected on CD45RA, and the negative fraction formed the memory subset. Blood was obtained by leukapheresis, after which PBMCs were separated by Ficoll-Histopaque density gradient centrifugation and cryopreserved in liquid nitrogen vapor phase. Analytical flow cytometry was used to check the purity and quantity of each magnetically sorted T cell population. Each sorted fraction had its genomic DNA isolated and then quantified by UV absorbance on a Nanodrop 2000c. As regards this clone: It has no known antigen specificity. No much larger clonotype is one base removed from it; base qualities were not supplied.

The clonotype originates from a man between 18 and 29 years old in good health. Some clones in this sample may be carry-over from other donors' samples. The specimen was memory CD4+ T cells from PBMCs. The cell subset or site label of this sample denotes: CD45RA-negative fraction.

In nucleotides, the sequence is TGCGCCAGCAGCTTGGGAGCGGGTTTCTCCTACGAGCAGTACTTC. It translates as CASSLGAGFSYEQYF. The rearrangement joined TRBV5-1 to TRBJ2-7; the D gene is possibly TRBD2, with 6 bases matching. V sheds 0 bases and J sheds 0 bases, leaving 10 bases between their ends. The CDR3 contains 15 residues, cysteine and phenylalanine counted. Only the CDR3 DNA stays, 45 bases, in frame from base 1. CDR1 is given as SGHRS and CDR2 as YFSETQ, both from the germline V gene.